The 16 T cell receptor beta chains below all came from one sample that was sequenced in a study of T cell clonotyping in hematopoietic cell transplantation. Measured with immunoSEQ multiplex PCR; TCRdb has only the in-frame clones, and not every one. The sample consists of approximately 25,000 clones, approximately 94% of them appearing once. The sequenced sample consisted of peripheral blood mononuclear cells. The receptors were sampled from a man aged 50 to 60 in good health. Some clones in this sample may be carry-over from other donors' samples.

The rearrangement uses TRBV6-5 and TRBJ1-6; D possibly corresponds to TRBD1 (5 bases). The CDR3 has 15 amino acids. V was clipped by 3 bases and J by 6 bases, with 12 bases between them. Germline CDR1 MNHEY, CDR2 SVGAGI. The CDR3 is CASSYSKQVNSPLHF. The CDR3 DNA reads as TGTGCCAGCAGTTATTCGAAACAGGTTAATTCACCCCTCCACTTT.

This chain connects TRBV11-2 to TRBJ2-2; possibly TRBD2 for D (6 bases). V lost 1 base and J 4 bases, leaving 10 bases between the germline ends. Per the germline V gene, CDR1 is SGHAT and CDR2 is FQNNGV. The CDR3 loop spans 15 amino acids. CDR3 sequence (DNA): TGTGCCAGCAGCTTAGGACTAGTTAGCACCGGGGAGCTGTTTTTT. Its protein is CASSLGLVSTGELFF. Full variable domain (rest looked up from reference TRBV11-2 and TRBJ2-2): EAGVAQSPRYKIIEKRQSVAFWCNPISGHATLYWYQQILGQGPKLLIQFQNNGVVDDSQLPKDRFSAERLKGVDSTLKIQPAKLEDSAVYLCASSLGLVSTGELFFGEGSRLTVL.

This chain links TRBV30 with TRBJ1-1; D is ambiguous. CDR1 and CDR2 from the germline V gene are GTSNPN and SVGIG (reference sequence). Trimming removed 2 bases from V and 7 bases from J, with 8 bases in between. The CDR3 loop spans 11 amino acids. Here the CDR3 DNA reads TGTGCCTGGAGTTACGAACATGAAGCTTTCTTT. Its protein is CAWSYEHEAFF.

This CDR3 reads CASRYRGRMAEAFF. Written as DNA, the CDR3 is TGTGCCAGCAGGTACAGGGGGCGCATGGCTGAAGCTTTCTTT. The chain joins TRBV6-5 to TRBJ1-1; 9 nucleotides align to TRBD1. In germline, CDR1 is MNHEY, CDR2 SVGAGI. J lost 6 bases, V lost 6 bases, and 8 bases had no gene match. The CDR3 is 14 residues long.

The rearrangement joins TRBV9 to TRBJ2-1; D not certain. This CDR3 is 14 amino acids long. Trimming pared 6 bases from V and 1 base from J, leaving 11 bases between. In germline, CDR1 is SGDLS, CDR2 YYNGEE. The CDR3 loop is CASKPLGSYNEQFF. The DNA for the CDR3 is TGTGCCAGCAAACCACTTGGGTCCTACAATGAGCAGTTCTTC.

The chain combines TRBV6-5 with TRBJ1-1, with 9 bases that match TRBD1. V trimming: 5 bases; J trimming: 1 base; junction bases outside the gene matches: 5. The V gene's germline CDR1 is MNHEY and CDR2 SVGAGI. This CDR3 region has 15 residues. CDR3: CASSTGGGGNTEAFF. CDR3 bases: TGTGCCAGCAGTACAGGGGGCGGAGGGAACACTGAAGCTTTCTTT.

The rearrangement links TRBV30 to TRBJ2-5; TRBD2 might be the D (6 bases). V lost 1 base, J lost 5 bases, and 20 bases lay in between. CDR1 is GTSNPN and CDR2 is SVGIG in the germline V gene (reference sequence). The CDR3 runs 16 residues. CDR3 in DNA: TGTGCCTGGAGTGCCCCCGGGGGACGGCCTTTGGAGACCCAGTACTTC. Translated: CAWSAPGGRPLETQYF.

This sequence joins TRBV2 and TRBJ1-1; D is undetermined. CDR1 is SNHLY and CDR2 is FYNNEI in the germline V gene. V was shortened by 4 bases and J by 1 base, with 13 bases between the two germline ends. The CDR3 totals 15 residues. The CDR3 region has the DNA TGTGCCAGCAGTGCGGAGGTCTTCGCGAACACTGAAGCTTTCTTT. Protein product: CASSAEVFANTEAFF. The full variable domain, rest sourced from reference TRBV2 and TRBJ1-1, is EPEVTQTPSHQVTQMGQEVILRCVPISNHLYFYWYRQILGQKVEFLVSFYNNEISEKSEIFDDQFSVERPDGSNFTLKIRSTKLEDSAMYFCASSAEVFANTEAFFGQGTRLTVV.

V gene TRBV11-2 combines with J gene TRBJ2-2; D tentatively reads TRBD1 or TRBD2 (5 bases each). Trimming took 6 bases from V and 0 from J, leaving 14 bases between them. This CDR3 spans 16 amino acids. Germline V gives CDR1 SGHAT, CDR2 FQNNGV. CDR3 sequence (DNA): TGTGCCAGCAGACCCACCGTGGGACCGAACACCGGGGAGCTGTTTTTT. Residues: CASRPTVGPNTGELFF. Variable domain in full (rest from reference TRBV11-2 and TRBJ2-2): EAGVAQSPRYKIIEKRQSVAFWCNPISGHATLYWYQQILGQGPKLLIQFQNNGVVDDSQLPKDRFSAERLKGVDSTLKIQPAKLEDSAVYLCASRPTVGPNTGELFFGEGSRLTVL.

V and J are TRBV28 and TRBJ1-5; 9 nucleotides line up with TRBD1. The V gene's germline CDR1 is MDHEN and CDR2 SYDVKM. The CDR3 length is 19 residues. V was pared by 2 bases and J by 0 bases, with 11 bases of the junction left unmatched. In nucleotides, the CDR3 is TGTGCCAGCAGTTTAGGGACAGGGTATTTGGGCTATAGCAATCAGCCCCAGCATTTT. It is translated as CASSLGTGYLGYSNQPQHF.

The chain uses TRBV5-4 and TRBJ2-2, with D perhaps TRBD2 (6 bases). V dropped 4 bases and J dropped 7 bases, with 14 bases sitting between them. The germline gives CDR1 SGHNT, CDR2 YYREEE (reference sequence). The CDR3 contains 14 residues. The CDR3 sequence: CASSPEGLDGELFF. DNA of the CDR3: TGTGCCAGCAGCCCGGAGGGTTTGGACGGGGAGCTGTTTTTT.

This chain links TRBV28 with TRBJ2-6; D may correspond to TRBD1 or TRBD2 (7 bases each). The CDR3 has 19 amino acids. Per the germline V gene, CDR1 is MDHEN and CDR2 is SYDVKM. V was cut by 6 bases and J by 0 bases, with 21 bases left in between. The chain's CDR3 is CASSPGGGTLVSGANVLTF. In DNA, the CDR3 is TGTGCCAGCAGCCCAGGGGGGGGCACACTAGTCTCTGGGGCCAACGTCCTGACTTTC.

The V call is TRBV11-3, the J call TRBJ2-7; D unclear. The V end lost 1 base, the J end lost 2 bases, and 6 bases lay between the germline ends. Germline V gives CDR1 SGHNT, CDR2 YENEEA. This CDR3 has 13 residues. The CDR3 DNA reads as TGTGCCAGCAGCTTAGGGCAGCCCTACGAGCAGTACTTC. This translates into CASSLGQPYEQYF.

The V gene is TRBV6-5, the J gene TRBJ2-5; 13 bases match TRBD2. The V and J ends lost 5 bases and 5 bases, in that order; junction bases with no gene match: 2. The CDR3 has 14 residues. The germline gives CDR1 MNHEY, CDR2 SVGAGI. As DNA, the CDR3 is TGTGCCAGCAGTGGACTAGCGGGGGAGGAGACCCAGTACTTC. It translates to CASSGLAGEETQYF.

The chain has TRBV29-1 and TRBJ2-7; D is undetermined. From germline, CDR1 is SQVTM and CDR2 ANQGSEA. Trimming took off 0 bases at V and 2 bases at J, with 2 bases between the two ends. This CDR3 has 11 amino acids. The CDR3 spells CSVEETYEQYF. In DNA, the CDR3 is TGCAGCGTTGAAGAGACCTACGAGCAGTACTTC.

A word on this clone: At one end, the junction sequence differs from germline, possibly due to a read error. The rearrangement uses TRBV29-1 and TRBJ1-1; weak D call: TRBD1 (5 bases). The CDR3 is 13 residues long. The germline V gene has CDR1 SQVTM and CDR2 ANQGSEA. The CDR3 region is CSVGGAVNTEAFF. In DNA, the CDR3 is TGCAGTGTTGGTGGGGCCGTGAACACTGAAGCTTTCTTT.